The 23 T cell receptor beta chains in this list originate from one sample, sequenced in a study of beta chain features in type 1 diabetes. Study outcomes and limitations: All four CD4+ subsets of Type 1 diabetes patients contained TCRB CDR3s that were moderately but significantly shorter.

Every bit of the isolated RNA underwent reverse transcription, so sequencing read expressed TCRB transcripts. Repertoires were generated with immunoSEQ multiplex PCR, while TCRdb's copy carries only in-frame clones and drops some. The sample holds about 740,000 clones; around 15% are singletons and the top ten take approximately 0.02%. These receptors have no known antigen. Sequenced material: naive CD4+ T cells from blood. The source of these receptors is a man aged 18 to 29 with type 1 diabetes.

The gene calls are TRBV9 and TRBJ2-3, with D possibly TRBD2 on 5 matching bases. The CDR3 totals 14 residues. V shed 0 bases and J shed 3 bases, with 8 bases lying between them. The germline gives CDR1 SGDLS, CDR2 YYNGEE. As DNA, the CDR3 is TGTGCCAGCAGCGTAGTCCCGGGGACAGATACGCAGTATTTT. This encodes CASSVVPGTDTQYF.

The rearrangement uses TRBV7-9 and TRBJ1-2, with D unresolved. Per the germline V gene, CDR1 is SEHNR and CDR2 is FQNEAQ (reference sequence). V gave up 0 bases and J gave up 6 bases, with 11 bases separating them. The CDR3 is made up of 14 amino acids. The CDR3 is CASSLASYSDGYTF. The CDR3 region has the DNA TGTGCCAGCAGCTTAGCGTCATATTCGGATGGCTACACCTTC.

The gene calls are TRBV5-1 and TRBJ2-7; D not resolved. The germline V and J ends were trimmed by 6 bases and 6 bases, with 16 bases remaining between them. The CDR3 extends over 13 amino acids. The germline V gene encodes CDR1 SGHRS and CDR2 YFSETQ. The CDR3 coding sequence is TGCGCCAGCATGGGGTCCCCCGATGTCGAGCAGTACTTC. It encodes CASMGSPDVEQYF. Combining the CDR3 with reference TRBV5-1 and TRBJ2-7 gives the whole variable domain KAGVTQTPRYLIKTRGQQVTLSCSPISGHRSVSWYQQTPGQGLQFLFEYFSETQRNKGNFPGRFSGRQFSNSRSEMNVSTLELGDSALYLCASMGSPDVEQYFGPGTRLTVT.

The genes are TRBV19 and TRBJ1-5, with TRBD1 as a possible D gene (6 bases). V lost 5 bases and J lost 4, with 12 bases in between. This CDR3 has 14 residues. Germline V lookup: CDR1 LNHDA, CDR2 SQIVND (reference sequence). The CDR3 bases are TGTGCCAGTAGTCCCCGGAGGGGGAATCAGCCCCAGCATTTT. Translating gives CASSPRRGNQPQHF.

The rearrangement joins TRBV4-1 to TRBJ2-1; 10 nucleotides align to TRBD2. This CDR3 is 16 amino acids long. Germline trimming cut 3 bases from V and 3 bases from J; bases unmatched to any gene: 5. In germline, CDR1 is MGHRA, CDR2 YSYEKL. This CDR3 is CASSQPGLANYNEQFF. CDR3 DNA sequence: TGCGCCAGCAGCCAGCCGGGACTAGCGAACTACAATGAGCAGTTCTTC.

In its sample, this clone was seen a few times. The CDR3 DNA follows: TGTGCCAGCAGTTATCGCGGGGGGGGCCTAGGGGAGACCCAGTACTTC. Translated: CASSYRGGGLGETQYF. The rearrangement uses TRBV27 and TRBJ2-5; 9 bases map to TRBD2. This CDR3 contains 16 residues. Germline lookup yields CDR1 MNHEY and CDR2 SMNVEV (reference sequence). The ends lost 4 bases at V and 5 bases at J; junction bases unmatched: 11.

There are a few counts of this clone. Other DNA sequences in this specimen translate into the identical CDR3. Written as DNA, the CDR3 is TGTGCCAGCAGCTTAGGTACAGGGGTCAATGAGCAGTTCTTC. This codes for CASSLGTGVNEQFF. V usage is TRBV7-9 and J usage is TRBJ2-1; TRBD1 matches 7 bases. The CDR3 loop spans 14 amino acids. The J segment lost 6 bases and the V segment lost 1 base, leaving 3 bases of the junction unmatched. Germline loops: CDR1 SEHNR, CDR2 FQNEAQ (reference sequence). Filled out from reference TRBV7-9 and TRBJ2-1, the complete variable domain reads DTGVSQNPRHKITKRGQNVTFRCDPISEHNRLYWYRQTLGQGPEFLTYFQNEAQLEKSRLLSDRFSAERPKGSFSTLEIQRTEQGDSAMYLCASSLGTGVNEQFFGPGTRLTVL.

The chain employs TRBV30 and TRBJ2-5, with 10 bases lining up with TRBD1. Germline V gene sequence: CDR1 GTSNPN, CDR2 SVGIG (reference sequence). Trimming took 7 bases from V and 4 from J; bases not matched to a gene: 9. This CDR3 comprises 14 residues. The CDR3 region is CASGDRGFAETQYF. CDR3 bases: TGTGCCTCGGGGGACAGGGGATTCGCAGAGACCCAGTACTTC.

DNA of the CDR3: TGCAGCGTGGCGGGGAGGAACACTGAAGCTTTCTTT. It codes for CSVAGRNTEAFF. The chain couples TRBV29-1 to TRBJ1-1; D remains ambiguous. Germline values: CDR1 SQVTM, CDR2 ANQGSEA. This CDR3 is built from 12 residues. Trimming cost V 6 bases and J 1 base, with 9 bases left between them.

The table lists this clone with a few counts. This chain uses TRBV7-9 with TRBJ1-1; D is uncertain. V shed 3 bases and J shed 0 bases, with 11 bases lying between them. CDR3 length equals 15 residues. CDR1 and CDR2 from the germline V gene are SEHNR and FQNEAQ (reference sequence). The DNA of the CDR3 is TGTGCCAGCAGCTTGCTTGTGCTCATGAACACTGAAGCTTTCTTT. It encodes CASSLLVLMNTEAFF.

This chain links TRBV19 with TRBJ2-3; D is perhaps TRBD1 (5 bases). Germline V gene data show CDR1 as LNHDA and CDR2 as SQIVND (reference sequence). V was shortened by 0 bases and J by 2 bases, with 12 bases between the two germline ends. The CDR3 spans 16 residues. CDR3 nucleotide sequence: TGTGCCAGTAGTATAGATAGGGGAAAGATCACAGATACGCAGTATTTT. Translation: CASSIDRGKITDTQYF.

This clone was detected only a few times. The chain recombines TRBV28 with TRBJ1-4; D ambiguous. The CDR3 is 13 residues long. V was pared by 7 bases and J by 8 bases, with 14 bases between. Germline V gene lookup returns CDR1 MDHEN and CDR2 SYDVKM. The CDR3 loop reads CASTPSGNEKLFF. DNA of the CDR3: TGTGCCAGCACCCCTTCGGGGAACGAAAAACTGTTTTTT.

V gene TRBV5-1 combines with J gene TRBJ2-1, with D maybe TRBD2 (6 bases). The V gene lost 0 bases and the J gene lost 4 bases, with 14 bases spanning the gap. The CDR3 loop spans 16 amino acids. The germline CDR1 and CDR2 sequences are SGHRS and YFSETQ. The CDR3 spells CASSLGGDGPYNEQFF. Written as DNA, the CDR3 is TGCGCCAGCAGCTTGGGCGGGGACGGTCCTTACAATGAGCAGTTCTTC.

The genes are TRBV2 and TRBJ1-2; D not certain. The V gene lost 4 bases and the J gene lost 2 bases, with 11 bases spanning the gap. In germline, CDR1 is SNHLY, CDR2 FYNNEI. This CDR3 is built from 14 residues. The CDR3 nucleotides read TGTGCCAGCAGTGCCTTGACTGAAAACTATGGCTACACCTTC. Translating it yields CASSALTENYGYTF.

The V and J genes are TRBV30 and TRBJ2-3; D remains ambiguous. V was shortened by 0 bases and J by 5 bases, with 6 bases between the two germline ends. Germline lookup yields CDR1 GTSNPN and CDR2 SVGIG (reference sequence). There are 12 residues in the CDR3. CDR3 loop: CAWSVSLDTQYF. In DNA form, the CDR3 reads TGTGCCTGGAGTGTATCGTTAGATACGCAGTATTTT.

This clone appeared a few times. The identical CDR3 is also encoded by other nucleotide sequences in the sample. The genes are TRBV5-1 and TRBJ1-2, with TRBD1 as a possible D gene (5 bases). The CDR3 is 13 amino acids. Germline CDR1 is SGHRS and CDR2 is YFSETQ. The V end lost 2 bases, the J end lost 1 base, and 6 bases lay between the germline ends. This chain's CDR3 is CASSFDSNYGYTF. In nucleotides, the CDR3 is TGCGCCAGCAGCTTCGACAGTAACTATGGCTACACCTTC.

J is TRBJ2-1 and V is TRBV7-2; D possibly uses TRBD1 or TRBD2 (5 bases each). The V gene's germline CDR1 is SGHTA and CDR2 FQGNSA. The CDR3 runs 16 residues. Trimming pared 4 bases from V and 4 bases from J, leaving 17 bases between. Written as DNA, the CDR3 is TGTGCCAGCAGCTCCTACGGGGCTTTTGGGTACAATGAGCAGTTCTTC. It encodes CASSSYGAFGYNEQFF.

This clone was counted between two and nine times. The chain recombines TRBV29-1 with TRBJ2-3; no clear D. From germline, CDR1 is SQVTM and CDR2 ANQGSEA. The CDR3 length is 11 residues. The V gene lost 6 bases and the J gene lost 2 bases, with 6 bases spanning the gap. CDR3 region: CSVQNTDTQYF. The CDR3 nucleotides are TGCAGCGTACAGAACACAGATACGCAGTATTTT.

This clone was detected ten times or more. The CDR3 spells CASSSSAGANVLTF. For the CDR3, the DNA is TGTGCCAGCAGCTCTTCGGCCGGGGCCAACGTCCTGACTTTC. The chain recombines TRBV7-9 with TRBJ2-6; no definite D call. The V and J ends lost 4 bases and 4 bases respectively, with 8 bases between them. The CDR3 is made up of 14 amino acids. Germline values: CDR1 SEHNR, CDR2 FQNEAQ (reference sequence).

This clone was counted only a few times. The chain joins TRBV28 to TRBJ2-1, with 9 bases identical to TRBD1. The J segment lost 9 bases and the V segment lost 7 bases, leaving 10 bases of the junction unmatched. CDR1 is MDHEN and CDR2 is SYDVKM in the germline V gene. The CDR3 sequence is 14 residues long. The CDR3 DNA reads as TGTGCCAGCATAGAGACAGGGGGATATGGTGAGCAGTTCTTC. It yields the protein CASIETGGYGEQFF.

The genes are TRBV10-3 and TRBJ2-1; the D gene could be TRBD1 or TRBD2 (5 bases each). Trimming shortened V by 2 bases and J by 7 bases, and 15 bases separated the two germline ends. CDR3 size: 15 residues. Germline-derived CDR1 and CDR2 are ENHRY and SYGVKD. The CDR3 region is CAISEAGASRNEQFF. DNA of the CDR3: TGTGCCATCAGTGAGGCCGGGGCCTCGAGGAATGAGCAGTTCTTC.

V gene TRBV10-2 combines with J gene TRBJ2-5, with 12 bases lining up with TRBD2. The J call could be wrong; TRBJ2-7 is a better fit for the DNA end. Germline CDR1 is WSHSY and CDR2 is SAAADI. The CDR3 sequence is 15 residues long. The CDR3 loop reads CASRLTSGSSYEQYF. The CDR3 DNA follows: TGCGCCAGCAGACTGACTAGCGGGAGCTCCTACGAGCAGTACTTC.

This clone has only a few counts. The rearrangement links TRBV23-1 to TRBJ2-2, with 7 bases that match TRBD2. TRBV23-1 belongs to the ORF category, with a function that is uncertain. Trimming removed 5 bases from V and 3 bases from J; junction bases left unmatched: 12. The CDR3 loop spans 17 amino acids. This CDR3 reads CASSRSSGLYDTGELFF. The CDR3 DNA sequence: TGCGCCAGCAGTAGGTCATCGGGACTATACGACACCGGGGAGCTGTTTTTT.